This TCR beta chain stems from a study of OX40 agonist ivuxolimab in advanced cancers. Turning to the study itself: Partial responses were seen in three patients, one with hepatocellular carcinoma and two with cutaneous melanoma. Findings of the study overall: The specificity for antigen of the expanded peripheral T cells was not determined.

TCRdb's copy holds only in-frame clones and misses some; the assay was immunoSEQ multiplex PCR. The repertoire includes 65,000 to 100,000 clones, around 84% of them detected once, and 5.5% to 7% sits in the top ten. This CDR3 region has 15 residues. Germline V gene data show CDR1 as SNHLY and CDR2 as FYNNEI. The V and J ends lost 7 bases and 0 bases respectively, with 13 bases between them. About this clone itself: What it recognizes is unknown.

With baseline, cycle 4 day 1, and cycle 7 day 1 as timepoints, blood was sampled. Sequences were derived from CD4+ or CD8+ T cells sorted from blood, sampled in a trial of the OX40 agonist ivuxolimab. The sequence was obtained from an adult with an advanced solid tumor such as melanoma, head and neck, liver or kidney cancer. V is TRBV2 and J is TRBJ2-1; D remains ambiguous. CDR3 loop: CASKGSASSYNEQFF. DNA for the CDR3: TGTGCCAGCAAGGGTAGTGCGAGCTCCTACAATGAGCAGTTCTTC.